Listed below are T cell receptor beta chains from one sample, sequenced in a study of naive and memory T cell subsets. Via MiXCR, TCRdb re-called the UMI-ligation and nested PCR reads, giving one row per CDR3 protein. The data show 100,000 or so distinct CDR3 sequences, roughly 7% seen once. The specimen was central memory CD4+ T cells from blood. These receptors were taken from a human donor in good health. Both conserved end residues are part of each CDR3. A D gene is named only where the DNA matches it firmly. For some rows the clone size is stated as once, few or many, or as a class when expanded; others skip it.

len: 16; j_gene: TRBJ2-7; abundance: .; d_gene: TRBD2; v_gene: TRBV14; CDR3nt: TGTGCCAGCAGCCAAGCATTCGGGAGGGCCTCCTACGAGCAGTACTTC; CDR3aa: CASSQAFGRASYEQYF
len: 15; j_gene: TRBJ1-2; abundance: many; d_gene: TRBD1; v_gene: TRBV29-1; CDR3nt: TGCAGCGTTGGAGGAGGAGACAGGGGGGGCTATGGCTACACCTTC; CDR3aa: CSVGGGDRGGYGYTF
len: 10; j_gene: TRBJ2-1; abundance: .; d_gene: .; v_gene: TRBV12-3/TRBV12-4; CDR3nt: TGTGCCAGCAGTTTTAGGCAGAGGGTCTTC; CDR3aa: CASSFRQRVF
len: 13; j_gene: TRBJ2-1; abundance: few; d_gene: TRBD1; v_gene: TRBV28; CDR3nt: TGTGCCAGCAATCGGGACAGACGGGGTGAGCAGTTCTTC; CDR3aa: CASNRDRRGEQFF
len: 14; j_gene: TRBJ1-2; abundance: many; d_gene: .; v_gene: TRBV3-1; CDR3nt: TGTGCCAGCAGCCAAGGAGGGGTGGGCTATGGCTACACCTTC; CDR3aa: CASSQGGVGYGYTF
len: 15; j_gene: TRBJ2-5; abundance: many; d_gene: .; v_gene: TRBV10-2; CDR3nt: TGCGCCAGCACCGAAACACTGACTAGGCAAGAGACCCAGTACTTC; CDR3aa: CASTETLTRQETQYF
len: 15; j_gene: TRBJ2-1; abundance: many; d_gene: TRBD2; v_gene: TRBV12-3/TRBV12-4; CDR3nt: TGTGCCAGCAGTTTACAGCGGGGGGGCGGCGATGAGCAGTTCTTC; CDR3aa: CASSLQRGGGDEQFF
len: 14; j_gene: TRBJ2-3; abundance: many; d_gene: .; v_gene: TRBV20-1; CDR3nt: TGCAGTGCTAGTAGCTCGGTTCTCACAGATACGCAGTATTTT; CDR3aa: CSASSSVLTDTQYF
len: 15; j_gene: TRBJ2-3; abundance: many; d_gene: .; v_gene: TRBV25-1; CDR3nt: TGTGCCAGCAGTACGACTGTGACCACCCGGGATACGCAGTATTTT; CDR3aa: CASSTTVTTRDTQYF
len: 13; j_gene: TRBJ2-3; abundance: many; d_gene: .; v_gene: TRBV19; CDR3nt: TGTGCCAGTAGTATCGTTATGGGGGATACGCAGTATTTT; CDR3aa: CASSIVMGDTQYF
len: 13; j_gene: TRBJ2-5; abundance: many; d_gene: .; v_gene: TRBV7-6; CDR3nt: TGTGCCAGCAGCTTAGGGGTCGGAGAGACCCAGTACTTC; CDR3aa: CASSLGVGETQYF
len: 15; j_gene: TRBJ1-5; abundance: many; d_gene: .; v_gene: TRBV5-6; CDR3nt: TGTGCCAGCAGCCGGGGCCTTTATAGCAATCAGCCCCAGCATTTT; CDR3aa: CASSRGLYSNQPQHF
len: 14; j_gene: TRBJ2-7; abundance: few; d_gene: .; v_gene: TRBV5-1; CDR3nt: TGCGCCAGCAGCAGACGGGACACCCCGGAGGAGCAGTACTTC; CDR3aa: CASSRRDTPEEQYF
len: 13; j_gene: TRBJ2-7; abundance: many; d_gene: TRBD1; v_gene: TRBV30; CDR3nt: TGTGCCTGGAGTGGGACAGGGAGCTACGAGCAGTACTTC; CDR3aa: CAWSGTGSYEQYF
len: 15; j_gene: TRBJ1-5; abundance: .; d_gene: .; v_gene: TRBV5-6; CDR3nt: TGTGCCAGCAGCTTGGGGGTCGGGAAAAATCAGCCCCAGCATTTT; CDR3aa: CASSLGVGKNQPQHF
len: 14; j_gene: TRBJ2-7; abundance: few; d_gene: TRBD2; v_gene: TRBV2; CDR3nt: TGTGCCAGCAGTGCTAGCGGGGGGTCCTACGAGCAGTACTTC; CDR3aa: CASSASGGSYEQYF
len: 15; j_gene: TRBJ2-1; abundance: few; d_gene: TRBD1; v_gene: TRBV11-2; CDR3nt: TGTGCCAGCAGCCCAGCCGGGACAGCCTACAATGAGCAGTTCTTC; CDR3aa: CASSPAGTAYNEQFF
len: 13; j_gene: TRBJ2-7; abundance: few; d_gene: TRBD1; v_gene: TRBV29-1; CDR3nt: TGCAGCGTGACCGGGACAGGGATCTACGAGCAGTACTTC; CDR3aa: CSVTGTGIYEQYF
len: 15; j_gene: TRBJ2-5; abundance: many; d_gene: .; v_gene: TRBV4-2; CDR3nt: TGTGCCAGCAGCCTAGTGTTGGCGGCCCAAGAGACCCAGTACTTC; CDR3aa: CASSLVLAAQETQYF
len: 16; j_gene: TRBJ2-1; abundance: few; d_gene: TRBD2; v_gene: TRBV7-3; CDR3nt: TGTGCCAGCAGCTTATTCGGGCGGGAGGGCTACAATGAGCAGTTCTTC; CDR3aa: CASSLFGREGYNEQFF
len: 17; j_gene: TRBJ2-3; abundance: few; d_gene: TRBD2; v_gene: TRBV12-3/TRBV12-4; CDR3nt: TGTGCCAGCAGTCCTTACGGGGGGGCCCTAAACACAGATACGCAGTATTTT; CDR3aa: CASSPYGGALNTDTQYF
len: 16; j_gene: TRBJ2-5; abundance: few; d_gene: TRBD2; v_gene: TRBV7-9; CDR3nt: TGTGCCAGCAGCTCCGGTCTAGCGGGAGCTCGAGAGACCCAGTACTTC; CDR3aa: CASSSGLAGARETQYF
len: 15; j_gene: TRBJ2-4; abundance: many; d_gene: TRBD2; v_gene: TRBV30; CDR3nt: TGTGCCTGGAGTGTAGGCGGGGGGGCCAAAAACATTCAGTACTTC; CDR3aa: CAWSVGGGAKNIQYF
len: 13; j_gene: TRBJ2-7; abundance: .; d_gene: .; v_gene: TRBV19; CDR3nt: TGTGCCAGCAAAAATACGGGAGCTAATGAGCAGTACTTC; CDR3aa: CASKNTGANEQYF
len: 11; j_gene: TRBJ1-2; abundance: many; d_gene: .; v_gene: TRBV29-1; CDR3nt: TGCAGCGGACGAGAGGGGGGAGGCTACACCTTC; CDR3aa: CSGREGGGYTF
len: 15; j_gene: TRBJ1-1; abundance: many; d_gene: .; v_gene: TRBV6-1; CDR3nt: TGTGCCAGCAGTGAATTCGGGCACTTAAACACTGAAGCTTTCTTT; CDR3aa: CASSEFGHLNTEAFF
len: 12; j_gene: TRBJ1-4; abundance: many; d_gene: .; v_gene: TRBV7-9; CDR3nt: TGTGCCAGCAGCTATTTATTTGGAAAACTGTTTTTT; CDR3aa: CASSYLFGKLFF
len: 14; j_gene: TRBJ2-3; abundance: many; d_gene: TRBD1; v_gene: TRBV7-9; CDR3nt: TGTGCCAGCAGCTCGGGACAGCCCCCAGATACGCAGTATTTT; CDR3aa: CASSSGQPPDTQYF
len: 14; j_gene: TRBJ2-3; abundance: many; d_gene: .; v_gene: TRBV5-1; CDR3nt: TGCGCCAGCAGCACCGGAGGAGCCACAGATACGCAGTATTTT; CDR3aa: CASSTGGATDTQYF
len: 13; j_gene: TRBJ2-4; abundance: .; d_gene: TRBD1; v_gene: TRBV5-1; CDR3nt: TGCGCCAGCTCCCGGGACAGGACAAACATTCAGTACTTC; CDR3aa: CASSRDRTNIQYF
len: 15; j_gene: TRBJ2-1; abundance: .; d_gene: .; v_gene: TRBV4-2; CDR3nt: TGTGCCAGCAGCCAAGATAACGGCCCCTACTATGAGCAGTTCTTC; CDR3aa: CASSQDNGPYYEQFF
len: 15; j_gene: TRBJ2-7; abundance: many; d_gene: TRBD1; v_gene: TRBV13; CDR3nt: TGTGCCAGCAGCCGGGGACAGGGAAAGCCCTACGAGCAGTACTTC; CDR3aa: CASSRGQGKPYEQYF
len: 14; j_gene: TRBJ1-1; abundance: .; d_gene: TRBD1; v_gene: TRBV5-6; CDR3nt: TGTGCCAGCAGCCTGACAGGGGCGAACACTGAAGCTTTCTTT; CDR3aa: CASSLTGANTEAFF
len: 15; j_gene: TRBJ2-3; abundance: many; d_gene: TRBD2; v_gene: TRBV5-1; CDR3nt: TGCGCCAGCAGCTTGGACGGGGGGGCTAAAGATACGCAGTATTTT; CDR3aa: CASSLDGGAKDTQYF
len: 13; j_gene: TRBJ1-4; abundance: many; d_gene: .; v_gene: TRBV15; CDR3nt: TGTGCCACCAGCAGAGACAGTAATGAAAAACTGTTTTTT; CDR3aa: CATSRDSNEKLFF
len: 15; j_gene: TRBJ2-4; abundance: .; d_gene: TRBD1; v_gene: TRBV29-1; CDR3nt: TGCAGCGTGCAAAGGACAGGGGGCATGGGAAACATTCAGTACTTC; CDR3aa: CSVQRTGGMGNIQYF